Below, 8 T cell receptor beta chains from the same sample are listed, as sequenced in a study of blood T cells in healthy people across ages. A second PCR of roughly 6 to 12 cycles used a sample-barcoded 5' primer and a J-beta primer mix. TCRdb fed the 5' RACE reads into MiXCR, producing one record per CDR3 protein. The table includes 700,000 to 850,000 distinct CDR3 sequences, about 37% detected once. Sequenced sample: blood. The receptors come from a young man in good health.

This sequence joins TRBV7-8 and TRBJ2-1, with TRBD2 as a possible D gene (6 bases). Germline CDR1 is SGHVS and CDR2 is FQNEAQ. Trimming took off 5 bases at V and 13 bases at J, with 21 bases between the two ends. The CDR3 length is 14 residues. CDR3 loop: CASSTRDFEETQFF. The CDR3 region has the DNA TGTGCCAGCAGCACCAGGGACTTCGAGGAGACCCAGTTCTTC.

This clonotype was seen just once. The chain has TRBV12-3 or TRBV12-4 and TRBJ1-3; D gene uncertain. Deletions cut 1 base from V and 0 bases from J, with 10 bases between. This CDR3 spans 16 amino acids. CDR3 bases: TGTGCCAGCAGTTTAGGGCCGGCCAGCTCTGGAAACACCATATATTTT. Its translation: CASSLGPASSGNTIYF.

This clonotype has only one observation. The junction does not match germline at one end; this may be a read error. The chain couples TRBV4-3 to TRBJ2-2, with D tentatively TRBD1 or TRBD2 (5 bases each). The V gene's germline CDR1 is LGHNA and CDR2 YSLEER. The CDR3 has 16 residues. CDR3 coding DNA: TGCGCCAGCAGCCCTGGGGCTAGCCGCTTCACCGGGAAGCTGTTTTTT. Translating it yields CASSPGASRFTGKLFF.

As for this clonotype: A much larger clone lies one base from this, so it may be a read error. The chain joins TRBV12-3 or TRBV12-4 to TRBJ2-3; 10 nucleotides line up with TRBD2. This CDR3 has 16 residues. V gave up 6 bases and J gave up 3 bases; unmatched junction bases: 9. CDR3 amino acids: CASSPNSGGTTDTQYF. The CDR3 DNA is TGTGCCAGCAGCCCTAATAGCGGGGGGACGACAGATACGCAGTATTTT.

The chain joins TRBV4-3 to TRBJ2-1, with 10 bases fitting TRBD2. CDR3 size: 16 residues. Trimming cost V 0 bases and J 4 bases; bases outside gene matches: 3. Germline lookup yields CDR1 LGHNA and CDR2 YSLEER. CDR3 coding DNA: TGCGCCAGCAGCCAAGAATCTAGCGGGGGATACAATGAGCAGTTCTTC. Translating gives CASSQESSGGYNEQFF.

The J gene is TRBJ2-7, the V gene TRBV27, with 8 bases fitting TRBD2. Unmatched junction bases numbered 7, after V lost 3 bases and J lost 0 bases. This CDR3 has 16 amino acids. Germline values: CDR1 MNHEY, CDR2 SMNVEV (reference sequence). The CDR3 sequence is CASSFLRSGSSYEQYF. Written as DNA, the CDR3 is TGTGCCAGCAGTTTCCTCAGGAGCGGGAGCTCCTACGAGCAGTACTTC.

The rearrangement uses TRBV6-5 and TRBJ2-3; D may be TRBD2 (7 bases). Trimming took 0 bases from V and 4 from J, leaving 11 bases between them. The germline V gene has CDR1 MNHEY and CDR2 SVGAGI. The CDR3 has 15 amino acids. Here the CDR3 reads CASSYSAGAPDTQYF. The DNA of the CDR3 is TGTGCCAGCAGTTACTCTGCGGGGGCCCCAGATACGCAGTATTTT.

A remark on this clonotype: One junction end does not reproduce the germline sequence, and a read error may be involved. The CDR3 here is CASSGESGPHHPYSNQLQHF. The CDR3 nucleotides read TGTGCCAGCAGTGGGGAGAGCGGCCCCCATCACCCATATAGCAATCAGCTCCAGCATTTT. The rearrangement joins TRBV28 to TRBJ1-5; D is unclear. CDR3 length: 20 residues. The V gene's germline CDR1 is MDHEN and CDR2 SYDVKM. Full variable domain (rest looked up from reference TRBV28 and TRBJ1-5): DVKVTQSSRYLVKRTGEKVFLECVQDMDHENMFWYRQDPGLGLRLIYFSYDVKMKEKGDIPEGYSVSREKKERFSLILESASTNQTSMYLCASSGESGPHHPYSNQLQHFGDGTRLSIL.